This record concerns one T cell receptor beta chain sequence. The specificity of this receptor is unknown. No per-base quality is available; no much larger clone lies one base away. The immunoSEQ Assay was the method used to sequence TCRbeta CDR3 regions. After extraction, genomic DNA underwent amplification by bias-controlled multiplex PCR, followed by high-throughput sequencing. The original pipeline was this. To quantify the absolute abundance of every unique TCRbeta CDR3 region, sequences were collapsed and filtered. Usable DNA was measured by amplifying reference genes present in all nucleated cells, and TCRbeta template counts were normalized to that usable DNA to estimate T cell fraction. Repertoire TCRs were annotated as SARS-CoV-2-specific when V gene, CDR3 amino acid sequence and J gene were exactly matched to a known reactive TCR set. The reference SARS-CoV-2 TCR set was obtained from MIRA and was filtered for enrichment in COVID-19-positive ImmuneCODE repertoires, whereby public or cross-reactive TCRs were removed. Based on the MIRA antigens, annotated TCRs were further analysed at the level of specific ORF or position within ORF. Breadth was defined as the number of annotated unique rearrangements divided by the total number of unique productive rearrangements, and depth was defined as the summed frequency of the annotated unique rearrangements. Two-sided Wilcoxon rank-sum tests were applied when comparing TCR breadth between groups. As stored in TCRdb, this immuneACCESS dataset retains in-frame rearrangements with V and J assigned. A fraction of the clones does not appear; measured against another copy, unresolved V genes explain less than half of the discrepancy, and the remainder lacks a known reason. That table is the source of V, J and clone size, and D and trimming were worked out from the DNA. The sample contains about 450,000 clones, 75% to 90% of them found a single time. 2.5% to 3% of the sample is taken by the ten largest.

These data are taken from a study of Ad26.COV2.S vaccination and SARS-CoV-2 variants (dated by TCRdb to about 2021). Turning to the overall study: Donors in the vaccine arm were drawn from COV1001, a phase I-IIa trial of Ad26.COV2.S in healthy adults that was multicentre, randomized, double-blind and placebo-controlled. Ad26.COV2.S was administered intramuscularly at a dose of 5x10^10 or 1x10^11 viral particles, either as one shot or as two shots given 56 days apart. TCRbeta repertoire sequencing was used to assess the specificity and breadth of SARS-CoV-2-reactive T cell receptors after Ad26.COV2.S vaccination. A total of some 30 samples were included in the TCR-sequenced set, comprising approximately 20 Ad26.COV2.S vaccine recipients, 5 placebo recipients and 8 SARS-CoV-2 convalescent individuals. Trial participants were randomized into five groups of five: low-dose or high-dose Ad26.COV2.S given once or twice, or placebo on both occasions. Blinding of investigators to trial group allocation was maintained during experiments and outcome assessment. Overall study outcomes, separate from this receptor: After vaccination, spike-specific CD8+ and CD4+ T cell responses were reported to show substantial breadth. The authors noted that the TCR breadth and depth analyses may have underestimated total T cell responses. Ad26.COV2.S recipients had higher spike-specific TCR breadth than placebo recipients (P = 0.0014). Non-spike TCR breadth was comparable between vaccine and placebo recipients, consistent with the vaccine containing only spike. Comparing responses between vaccine doses or regimens was not something the study was powered to do.

The treatment or condition label, read with the paper, signifies: about 20 received Ad26.COV2.S at low or high dose, single or two shots; 5 received placebo; per-sample allocation not given. For vaccine and placebo recipients, the sequenced repertoires came from samples collected on day 63 after the first injection. Cohort 1b enrolled about two dozen adults aged 18-55 years at a single site in Boston, USA, between 29 July and 7 August 2020. As a vaccine, Ad26.COV2.S was a replication-incompetent adenovirus type 26 vector that expressed a prefusion-stabilized SARS-CoV-2 spike protein derived from the original Wuhan strain. Measured from the cysteine to the phenylalanine, the CDR3 is 13 residues long. Just the 39-base CDR3 DNA is kept, in frame starting at base 1. The germline ends are 13 bases apart after V is trimmed by 4 bases and J by 7 bases. From the germline V gene, CDR1 is LGHNA and CDR2 is YSLEER.

This clonotype originated in a person aged 18 to 59 who received the Ad26.COV2.S COVID-19 vaccine or a placebo. The rearrangement joined TRBV4-3 to TRBJ1-1; matching of 5 bases hints at TRBD1 as the D gene. Sequenced material: peripheral blood, taken in a trial of Ad26.COV2.S vaccine versus placebo. The DNA reads TGCGCCAGCAGCCTAACCCCGGGGCGTGAAGCTTTCTTT. It translates as CASSLTPGREAFF.